Described below is a single T cell receptor beta chain sequence and its context. Its antigen is undetermined. This entry is derived from a study of cytomegalovirus exposure and HLA in healthy donors. It was with 60 Vbeta and 13 Jbeta primers that the PCR ran. The authors' processing: Roughly 9.9 million shared chains were among the roughly 80 million unique TCR beta chains that a later analysis counted. TCRdb's table, derived via immunoSEQ multiplex PCR, lists solely in-frame clones and lacks some. That table gives V, J and clone size, and the DNA gave D and trimming. This sample has about 190,000 clones, with 81% found just once. Notes on the study in general: Cytomegalovirus-associated TCR beta chains were listed, numbering roughly 150. In a later analysis, TCR beta V- and J-gene trimming showed a link to a missense DCLRE1C variant. Presence/absence analyses rested on an assumption that sequencing depth was roughly uniform across donors.

This CDR3 is 19 amino acids long. Germline CDR1 is MNHNS and CDR2 is SASEGT. Trimming cost V 1 base and J 1 base; bases outside gene matches: 8. The sequence was obtained from a man in his fifties or sixties in good health and CMV-seronegative. The rearrangement uses TRBV6-1 and TRBJ2-3, with 13 bases fitting TRBD2. The specimen sequenced was PBMCs. The CDR3: CASSEGLAGGQRGTDTQYF. The CDR3 bases are TGTGCCAGCAGTGAAGGACTAGCGGGGGGACAGAGGGGCACAGATACGCAGTATTTT.